This is a list of T cell receptor beta chains from one sample in a study of T cells after yellow fever vaccination. From the 5' RACE reads, TCRdb called clonotypes with MiXCR, one entry per CDR3 protein. The table records some 300,000 distinct CDR3 sequences, about 10% of them present only once. The sample was CD4+ T cells sorted from PBMCs, taken 5 days after the yellow fever booster vaccination. The receptors originated from a man aged 18 to 29 who received the YFV17D yellow fever vaccine. The CDR3 runs from the conserved cysteine through the conserved F or W. Only part of the rows carry a size: once, few, many, or a class if the clone is expanded.

v_call: TRBV6-6
clone_size: .
cdr3_length: 12
cdr3_aa: CASSSTGTGAFF

v_call: TRBV5-1
clone_size: many
cdr3_length: 19
cdr3_aa: CASSPRLAGRGASYNEQFF

v_call: TRBV20-1
clone_size: .
cdr3_length: 14
cdr3_aa: CSAVVGGPRDTQYF

v_call: TRBV4-3
clone_size: few
cdr3_length: 9
cdr3_aa: CASSQHCCF

v_call: TRBV5-4
clone_size: .
cdr3_length: 15
cdr3_aa: CASSLVGGEAYGYTF

v_call: TRBV5-4
clone_size: .
cdr3_length: 17
cdr3_aa: CASSLDWGGGAGNEQFF

v_call: TRBV7-9
clone_size: few
cdr3_length: 15
cdr3_aa: CASSFQHGWTGELFF

v_call: TRBV5-1
clone_size: .
cdr3_length: 19
cdr3_aa: CASSLGQPGQGLNNSPLHF

v_call: TRBV12-3/TRBV12-4
clone_size: many
cdr3_length: 15
cdr3_aa: CASSPGTSGAGELFF

v_call: TRBV6-5
clone_size: .
cdr3_length: 14
cdr3_aa: CASRRLSGANVLTF

v_call: TRBV18
clone_size: .
cdr3_length: 14
cdr3_aa: CASSPWTGLETQYF

v_call: TRBV3-1
clone_size: .
cdr3_length: 15
cdr3_aa: CASSQVPGGTDTQYF

v_call: TRBV20-1
clone_size: many
cdr3_length: 11
cdr3_aa: CSVSGNYEQYF

v_call: TRBV18
clone_size: few
cdr3_length: 13
cdr3_aa: CASSPGFPTEAFF

v_call: TRBV7-2
clone_size: few
cdr3_length: 14
cdr3_aa: CASSYGGVTDTQYF

v_call: TRBV5-5
clone_size: many
cdr3_length: 13
cdr3_aa: CASSHATGESYTF

v_call: TRBV29-1
clone_size: .
cdr3_length: 14
cdr3_aa: CSVGRGGKENIQYF

v_call: TRBV4-3
clone_size: few
cdr3_length: 17
cdr3_aa: CASSQLTFRASGNTIYF

v_call: TRBV29-1
clone_size: few
cdr3_length: 12
cdr3_aa: CSVATGYTEAFF

v_call: TRBV5-1
clone_size: .
cdr3_length: 13
cdr3_aa: CASSFSGDRQGYF

v_call: TRBV6-6
clone_size: many
cdr3_length: 16
cdr3_aa: CASSYGRGRANSPLHF

v_call: TRBV6-2/TRBV6-3
clone_size: .
cdr3_length: 14
cdr3_aa: CASRDRGPFNEQFF

v_call: TRBV19
clone_size: few
cdr3_length: 16
cdr3_aa: CASRRTGTYGRLPQHF

v_call: TRBV7-9
clone_size: few
cdr3_length: 15
cdr3_aa: CASSLVGVLNQPQHF

v_call: TRBV20-1
clone_size: .
cdr3_length: 14
cdr3_aa: CSARATGGTDTQYF

v_call: TRBV29-1
clone_size: few
cdr3_length: 12
cdr3_aa: CSAGQGTDTQYF

v_call: TRBV7-3
clone_size: many
cdr3_length: 14
cdr3_aa: CASSPGSPGETQYF

v_call: TRBV9
clone_size: .
cdr3_length: 15
cdr3_aa: CASRKGADYTGELFF

v_call: TRBV20-1
clone_size: few
cdr3_length: 17
cdr3_aa: CSAISIRDLINYYGYTF

v_call: TRBV12-3/TRBV12-4
clone_size: .
cdr3_length: 13
cdr3_aa: CASSVRYGGEAFF

v_call: TRBV3-1
clone_size: few
cdr3_length: 16
cdr3_aa: CASSQPGTGVTGELFF

v_call: TRBV20-1
clone_size: .
cdr3_length: 13
cdr3_aa: CSAGGRRNTEAFF

v_call: TRBV4-1
clone_size: few
cdr3_length: 18
cdr3_aa: CASSRDAGTGTARTEAFF

v_call: TRBV5-1
clone_size: few
cdr3_length: 17
cdr3_aa: CASSLGSSGLSTDTQYF

v_call: TRBV4-3
clone_size: few
cdr3_length: 18
cdr3_aa: CASSQGMVAGGQGETQYF

v_call: TRBV20-1
clone_size: few
cdr3_length: 16
cdr3_aa: CSARPQGRGGPDTQYF

v_call: TRBV9
clone_size: .
cdr3_length: 15
cdr3_aa: CASSVVDYAYNEQFF

v_call: TRBV12-3/TRBV12-4
clone_size: .
cdr3_length: 14
cdr3_aa: CASSSRGLNTEAFF

v_call: TRBV29-1
clone_size: .
cdr3_length: 13
cdr3_aa: CSAREIRVRTQYF

v_call: TRBV5-1
clone_size: .
cdr3_length: 13
cdr3_aa: CASSLMGVETQYF